The 21 T cell receptor beta chains listed next were all sequenced from one sample in a study of T-cell memory formation after mild COVID-19. TCRdb re-called the 5' RACE reads through MiXCR, storing one row per CDR3 protein. Of 190,000 or so distinct CDR3 sequences listed, under 30% are singletons. The sample comprised PBMCs or a T cell subset sorted from them (not recorded which). The receptors derive from an adult woman who had mild COVID-19 (a few samples of this study predate the infection). Cell type and time point are not known.

This rearrangement joins TRBV6-5 to TRBJ1-1; D gene uncertain. The germline V and J ends were trimmed by 4 bases and 1 base, with 19 bases remaining between them. Germline V CDR1 and CDR2: MNHEY, SVGAGI. The CDR3 spans 17 residues. CDR3 nucleotides: TGTGCCAGCAGTTTCGCGGTAGCGGGTCCGAAGAACACTGAAGCTTTCTTT. Translation gives CASSFAVAGPKNTEAFF.

The chain carries TRBV24-1 and TRBJ2-7; D remains ambiguous. CDR1 and CDR2 (germline): KGHDR, SFDVKD. This CDR3 is built from 11 residues. The V and J ends lost 6 bases and 3 bases respectively, with 5 bases between them. DNA of the CDR3: TGTGCCACCAGTTCGGGCTACGAGCAGTACTTC. Residues: CATSSGYEQYF.

This clonotype was counted only a few times. V is TRBV9 and J is TRBJ2-5, with 7 bases fitting TRBD1. The length of the CDR3 is 14 residues. Germline CDR1 is SGDLS and CDR2 is YYNGEE. The J segment lost 5 bases and the V segment lost 0 bases, leaving 4 bases of the junction unmatched. For the CDR3, the DNA is TGTGCCAGCAGCGTAGATGTCAGGGGGGAGACCCAGTACTTC. It translates to CASSVDVRGETQYF. Filled out from reference TRBV9 and TRBJ2-5, the complete variable domain reads DSGVTQTPKHLITATGQRVTLRCSPRSGDLSVYWYQQSLDQGLQFLIQYYNGEERAKGNILERFSAQQFPDLHSELNLSSLELGDSALYFCASSVDVRGETQYFGPGTRLLVL.

The chain joins TRBV12-3 or TRBV12-4 to TRBJ2-3, with 8 bases aligning to TRBD2. The CDR3 is 16 residues long. The J segment lost 6 bases and the V segment lost 6 bases, leaving 14 bases of the junction unmatched. The CDR3 spells CASRPELAGGWDTQYF. In DNA form, the CDR3 reads TGTGCCAGCAGGCCCGAGCTCGCGGGAGGTTGGGATACGCAGTATTTT.

This chain joins TRBV9 and TRBJ2-3, with D possibly matching TRBD2 (6 bases). Trimming shortened V by 0 bases and J by 1 base, and 9 bases separated the two germline ends. From germline, CDR1 is SGDLS and CDR2 YYNGEE. The CDR3 consists of 15 residues. CDR3 in DNA: TGTGCCAGCAGCGTAGCGGCTAGCGGCACAGATACGCAGTATTTT. Translation: CASSVAASGTDTQYF.

The sample holds a few counts of this clonotype. CDR3 DNA sequence: TGTGCCTGGAGTTTGACAGGGATGAACACTGAAGCTTTCTTT. Its protein product is CAWSLTGMNTEAFF. This chain joins TRBV30 and TRBJ1-1; 7 positions match TRBD1. The CDR3 covers 14 residues. Germline loops: CDR1 GTSNPN, CDR2 SVGIG (reference sequence). The V gene end was trimmed by 2 bases and the J gene end by 0 bases; junction bases not matched to a gene: 3.

This clonotype was counted a few times. The V and J genes are TRBV6-5 and TRBJ2-1; TRBD2 aligns across 9 bases. The trim removed 2 bases at V and 3 bases at J, leaving 17 bases unmatched. The CDR3 loop spans 20 amino acids. In germline, CDR1 is MNHEY, CDR2 SVGAGI. The CDR3 DNA reads as TGTGCCAGCAGTTACGACGGGTCACGGAGTAGCGGGAGCATCTACAATGAGCAGTTCTTC. This codes for CASSYDGSRSSGSIYNEQFF.

The chain carries TRBV15 and TRBJ2-4; 8 nucleotides align to TRBD1. The CDR3 has 13 residues. V was pared by 7 bases and J by 9 bases, with 8 bases of the junction left unmatched. The germline CDR1 and CDR2 sequences are LNHNV and YYDKDF (reference sequence). CDR3 residues: CATTRDRGSIQYF. The CDR3, as DNA: TGTGCCACCACCCGAGACAGGGGAAGCATTCAGTACTTC.

This clonotype was observed a few times. CDR3 DNA sequence: TGTGCCAGCAGCTTGGGGAGACCAACAGATACGCAGTATTTT. Amino acids: CASSLGRPTDTQYF. The J gene is TRBJ2-3, the V gene TRBV5-6; no clear D gene. Germline V gives CDR1 SGHDT, CDR2 YYEEEE. V dropped 0 bases and J dropped 3 bases, with 8 bases sitting between them. The CDR3 is 14 amino acids.

This clonotype was counted a single time. This chain links TRBV5-1 with TRBJ2-1; 9 bases line up with TRBD2. The CDR3 length is 14 residues. With V trimmed by 2 bases and J by 6 bases, 3 bases remained unmatched. Germline CDR1 and CDR2: SGHRS and YFSETQ. CDR3: CASSFKRGANEQFF. The CDR3 DNA reads TGCGCCAGCAGCTTTAAGCGGGGGGCCAATGAGCAGTTCTTC.

Only a few counts were recorded for this clonotype. This chain joins TRBV7-9 and TRBJ2-1, with 10 bases aligning to TRBD2. Germline trimming cut 4 bases from V and 10 bases from J; bases unmatched to any gene: 10. Germline CDR1 SEHNR, CDR2 FQNEAQ (reference sequence). This CDR3 contains 15 residues. CDR3 residues: CASSSEWTSGVEQFF. CDR3 DNA sequence: TGTGCCAGCAGCTCAGAGTGGACTAGCGGCGTAGAGCAGTTCTTC.

This clonotype was recorded at least ten times. The V and J genes are TRBV4-1 and TRBJ2-3; 9 nucleotides match TRBD2. V lost 1 base to trimming and J lost 4 bases; unmatched junction nucleotides: 6. Germline assignment: CDR1 MGHRA and CDR2 YSYEKL. CDR3 length: 16 amino acids. DNA of the CDR3: TGCGCCAGCAGCCAAGGGGCGGGGGGGTTGGCAGATACGCAGTATTTT. This gives the protein CASSQGAGGLADTQYF.

This clonotype occurred many times. The rearrangement joins TRBV7-9 to TRBJ2-1; D is ambiguous. CDR1 and CDR2 from the germline V gene are SEHNR and FQNEAQ (reference sequence). The CDR3 totals 14 residues. Trimming took off 1 base at V and 6 bases at J, with 10 bases between the two ends. CDR3 sequence: CASSLDGNLNEQFF. The CDR3 nucleotides are TGTGCCAGCAGCTTAGACGGCAATCTCAATGAGCAGTTCTTC.

This rearrangement joins TRBV4-2 to TRBJ1-2; D remains ambiguous. CDR3 length: 12 residues. V was clipped by 3 bases and J by 8 bases, with 10 bases between them. CDR1 and CDR2 from the germline V gene are LGHNA and YNFKEQ. In nucleotides, the CDR3 is TGTGCCAGCAGCCACGAAAGGGCGGGCTACACCTTC. It translates to CASSHERAGYTF.

The chain has TRBV12-3 or TRBV12-4 and TRBJ2-5; D uncertain. Deletions cut 2 bases from V and 7 bases from J, with 8 bases between. CDR3 length equals 12 residues. CDR3 sequence (DNA): TGTGCCAGCAGTTTATTCGAAGCGACCCAGTACTTC. Protein product: CASSLFEATQYF.

The chain couples TRBV29-1 to TRBJ2-3, with TRBD2 matching 8 bases. V was clipped by 1 base and J by 6 bases; unmatched bases: 9. The CDR3 runs 15 residues. The germline V gene has CDR1 SQVTM and CDR2 ANQGSEA. The CDR3 loop reads CSVEVSGGRADTQYF. CDR3 coding DNA: TGCAGCGTTGAAGTAAGCGGGGGCCGCGCCGATACGCAGTATTTT.

The chain combines TRBV6-6 with TRBJ2-7; TRBD2 matches at 11 bases. The CDR3 is made up of 15 amino acids. Germline CDR1 MNHNY, CDR2 SVGAGI (reference sequence). V dropped 6 bases and J dropped 1; count of bases not matched to a gene: 5. The CDR3 coding sequence is TGTGCCAGCAGGGGGACTAGCGGAGCGTCCTACGAGCAGTACTTC. It translates to CASRGTSGASYEQYF.

This sequence joins TRBV7-6 and TRBJ2-3; TRBD2 matches 10 bases. The CDR3 contains 16 residues. The V gene end was trimmed by 7 bases and the J gene end by 7 bases; junction bases not matched to a gene: 14. Germline lookup yields CDR1 SGHVS and CDR2 FNYEAQ. CDR3 coding DNA: TGTGCCAGCACCTCTGGGATTAGCGGGGGGTACAATACGCAGTATTTT. Translation: CASTSGISGGYNTQYF.

This clonotype turned up a few times. The chain combines TRBV4-3 with TRBJ1-5; D is undetermined. The CDR3 contains 16 residues. Germline values: CDR1 LGHNA, CDR2 YSLEER. Trimming left V 1 base short and J 1 base short, with 11 bases between. The CDR3 DNA reads TGCGCCAGCAGCCAAGTCTGGGGAGGGAGCAATCAGCCCCAGCATTTT. Translation: CASSQVWGGSNQPQHF.

In DNA form, the CDR3 reads TGTGCCAGCAGCCCTAGGGGGACAGCCTCCTACGAGCAGTACTTC. Translating it yields CASSPRGTASYEQYF. This chain uses TRBV7-2 with TRBJ2-7, with TRBD1 matching over 7 bases. After removal of 5 bases from V and 0 bases from J, the junction contained 7 bases not matched to a gene. The length of the CDR3 is 15 residues. From germline, CDR1 is SGHTA and CDR2 FQGNSA. The full variable domain, with the rest looked up from reference TRBV7-2 and TRBJ2-7, is GAGVSQSPSNKVTEKGKDVELRCDPISGHTALYWYRQSLGQGLEFLIYFQGNSAPDKSGLPSDRFSAERTGGSVSTLTIQRTQQEDSAVYLCASSPRGTASYEQYFGPGTRLTVT.

The genes are TRBV3-1 and TRBJ2-7, with D possibly TRBD1 on 6 matching bases. CDR3 length: 13 residues. The germline V gene encodes CDR1 LGHDT and CDR2 YNNKEL (reference sequence). V was trimmed by 4 bases and J by 3 bases, leaving 10 bases between them. The CDR3 is CASSPPTGYEQYF. Here the CDR3 DNA reads TGTGCCAGCAGCCCCCCGACAGGCTACGAGCAGTACTTC.